The T cell receptor beta chain under discussion was sequenced for a study of tumor and adjacent non-tumor tissue in lung cancer. Across the whole study: Samples averaged about 3.8 million productive TCRbeta reads each. Whole-study findings and limits: Higher tumor TCR diversity was associated with shorter survival.

The CDR3 runs 12 residues. The germline V gene has CDR1 SQVTM and CDR2 ANQGSEA. V was clipped by 4 bases and J by 5 bases, with 11 bases between them. This clonotype has only a few counts. Its antigen is undetermined. The template was RNA from unsorted bulk tissue. The normal lung tissue was taken more than 3 cm from the tumor edge. Between August and November 2014, newly diagnosed, chemotherapy-naive lung cancer patients underwent thoracic surgery in China. TCRbeta libraries were built with three rounds of nested PCR, modified from ARM-PCR. TCRdb reprocessed the multiplex PCR reads with MiXCR, giving one entry per CDR3 protein. This sample carries approximately 100,000 distinct CDR3 sequences, about 65% of them seen once, and the ten largest clones take 15% to 20%.

Material: distant non-tumor lung tissue. The chain has TRBV29-1 and TRBJ2-5, with D perhaps TRBD1 or TRBD2 (6 bases each). This TCR was recovered from a man in his 60s with non-small cell lung cancer. In DNA form, the CDR3 reads TGCAGCGTTGGGAGGGGGTCGGAGACCCAGTACTTC. Translation gives CSVGRGSETQYF.